This T cell receptor beta chain was observed in a study of technical replicates of blood from a few donors. Trimming removed 7 bases at V and 9 bases at J, with 17 bases between. Germline assignment: CDR1 SGHTS and CDR2 YDEGEE. This CDR3 region has 13 residues. Clones were sequenced by immunoSEQ multiplex PCR, and TCRdb holds only the in-frame ones, with some missing. The data show some 70,000 clones, 91% seen once. The sample consisted of PBMCs. The rearrangement links TRBV5-8 to TRBJ2-1, with D perhaps matching TRBD2 (5 bases). The clonotype originates from a human donor in good health. Some clones in this sample may be carry-over from other donors' samples. CDR3 sequence reads: CASLAPQGSEQFF. CDR3 bases: TGTGCCAGCCTCGCCCCTCAAGGGAGTGAGCAGTTCTTC.